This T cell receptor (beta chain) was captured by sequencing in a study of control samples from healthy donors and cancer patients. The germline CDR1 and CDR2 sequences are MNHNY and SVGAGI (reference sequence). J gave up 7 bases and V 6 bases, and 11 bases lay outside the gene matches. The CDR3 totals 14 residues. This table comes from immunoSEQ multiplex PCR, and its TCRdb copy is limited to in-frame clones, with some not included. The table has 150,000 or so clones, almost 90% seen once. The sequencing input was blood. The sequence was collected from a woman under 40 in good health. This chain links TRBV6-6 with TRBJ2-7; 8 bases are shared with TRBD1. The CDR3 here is CASRLTGEVGEQYF. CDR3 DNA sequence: TGTGCCAGCAGATTGACAGGGGAGGTGGGTGAGCAGTACTTC.